The sequence of this T cell receptor (beta chain) was determined in a study of cytomegalovirus exposure and HLA in healthy donors. The V gene's germline CDR1 is MDHEN and CDR2 SYDVKM. J was trimmed by 2 bases and V by 7 bases; bases with no gene match: 10. The CDR3 has 15 amino acids. Clones were sequenced by immunoSEQ multiplex PCR, and TCRdb holds only the in-frame ones, with some missing. Found here are some 240,000 clones, around 88% of them singletons; the top ten hold around 1.3%. This TCR came from a woman in her 30s in good health and CMV-seropositive. This sequence joins TRBV28 and TRBJ2-7, with 8 bases aligning to TRBD1. Specimen: PBMCs. CDR3 in amino acids: CASKLGTGVTYEQYF. The CDR3 DNA follows: TGTGCCAGCAAACTCGGGACAGGAGTGACCTACGAGCAGTACTTC. Full variable domain (rest looked up from reference TRBV28 and TRBJ2-7): DVKVTQSSRYLVKRTGEKVFLECVQDMDHENMFWYRQDPGLGLRLIYFSYDVKMKEKGDIPEGYSVSREKKERFSLILESASTNQTSMYLCASKLGTGVTYEQYFGPGTRLTVT.